This TCR beta chain was retrieved from a study of T cell responses to AZD1222 COVID-19 vaccine. Overall study context: The analysis combined second doses at about 4 or about 12 weeks.

Study conclusions and caveats: Reports indicate that nearly half of spike-specific TCRs are directed at unmutated variant regions. Spike-wide coverage was observed for vaccine-associated CD4 TCRs, with dominant responses at 160-218 and 743-854. Repertoire samples came only from after the peak T cell response.

Sequencing used immunoSEQ multiplex PCR; TCRdb keeps in-frame clones, though not all of them. The sample has approximately 92,000 clones; around 93% are singletons. A note on this clone: Antigen unknown.

This TCR was recovered from an adult in good health. Sequencing used peripheral blood, obtained on day 0 of AZD1222 vaccination.

CDR3 residues: CASSLTVGKETQYF. The CDR3 bases are TGCGCCAGCAGCCTCACCGTCGGTAAAGAGACCCAGTACTTC. This sequence joins TRBV5-1 and TRBJ2-5; D ambiguous. The V end lost 4 bases, the J end lost 3 bases, and 13 bases lay between the germline ends. CDR3 size: 14 residues. Germline V lookup: CDR1 SGHRS, CDR2 YFSETQ.